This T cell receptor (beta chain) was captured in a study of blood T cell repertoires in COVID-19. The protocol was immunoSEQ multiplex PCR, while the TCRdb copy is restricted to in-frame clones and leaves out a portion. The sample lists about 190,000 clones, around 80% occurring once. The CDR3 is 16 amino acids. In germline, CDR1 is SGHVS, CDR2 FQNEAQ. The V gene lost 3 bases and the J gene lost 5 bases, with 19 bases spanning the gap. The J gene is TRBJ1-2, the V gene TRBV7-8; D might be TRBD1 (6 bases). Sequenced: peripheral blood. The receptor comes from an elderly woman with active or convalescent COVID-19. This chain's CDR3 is CASSFGNGQFRYGYTF. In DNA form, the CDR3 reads TGTGCCAGCAGCTTTGGAAATGGACAGTTTCGTTATGGCTACACCTTC. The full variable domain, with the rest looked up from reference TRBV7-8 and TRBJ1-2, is GAGVSQSPRYKVAKRGQDVALRCDPISGHVSLFWYQQALGQGPEFLTYFQNEAQLDKSGLPSDRFFAERPEGSVSTLKIQRTQQEDSAVYLCASSFGNGQFRYGYTFGSGTRLTVV.